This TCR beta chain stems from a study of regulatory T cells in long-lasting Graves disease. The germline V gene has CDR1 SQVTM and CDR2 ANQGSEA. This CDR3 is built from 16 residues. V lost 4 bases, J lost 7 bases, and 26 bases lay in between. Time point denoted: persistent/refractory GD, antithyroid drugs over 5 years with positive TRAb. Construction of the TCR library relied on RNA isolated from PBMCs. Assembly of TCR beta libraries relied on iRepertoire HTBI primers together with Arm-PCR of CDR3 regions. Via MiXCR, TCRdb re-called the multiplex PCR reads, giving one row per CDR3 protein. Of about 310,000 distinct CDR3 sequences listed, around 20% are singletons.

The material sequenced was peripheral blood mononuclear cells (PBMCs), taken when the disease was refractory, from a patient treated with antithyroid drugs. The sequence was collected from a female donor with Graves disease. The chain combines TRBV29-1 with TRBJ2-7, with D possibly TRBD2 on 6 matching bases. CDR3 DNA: TGCAGCGTTGTCAGTTGGGGGACTCCCGCCGGGGAGGAGCAGTACTTC. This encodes CSVVSWGTPAGEEQYF.